The 12 T cell receptor beta chains below come from one sample, sequenced in a study of T cells after yellow fever vaccination. From the 5' RACE reads, TCRdb called clonotypes with MiXCR, one entry per CDR3 protein. This table holds under 700,000 distinct CDR3 sequences, about a sixth found once. This material consisted of PBMCs, taken 5 days after the first yellow fever vaccination. Receptor source: a man between 18 and 29 years old who received the YFV17D yellow fever vaccine.

The chain is built from TRBV30 and TRBJ2-6, with D hard to call. Between the trimmed V and J ends, which lost 3 bases and 3 bases, there was a span of 6 bases. The germline V gene has CDR1 GTSNPN and CDR2 SVGIG (reference sequence). The CDR3 sequence is 13 residues long. CDR3 residues: CAWRIGGANVLTF. Here the CDR3 DNA reads TGTGCCTGGAGGATTGGTGGGGCCAACGTCCTGACTTTC. The full variable domain, its missing parts supplied by reference TRBV30 and TRBJ2-6, is SQTIHQWPATLVQPVGSPLSLECTVEGTSNPNLYWYRQAAGRGLQLLFYSVGIGQISSEVPQNLSASRPQDRQFILSSKKLLLSDSGFYLCAWRIGGANVLTFGAGSRLTVL.

The chain has TRBV10-3 and TRBJ2-7; D is possibly TRBD1 (6 bases). Trimming took 11 bases from V and 0 from J, leaving 20 bases between them. CDR1 and CDR2 from the germline V gene are ENHRY and SYGVKD. The CDR3 totals 15 residues. For the CDR3, the DNA is TGTGCCGCAAGCCAACAGGGCCCTGTCTCCTACGAGCAGTACGTC. Protein: CAASQQGPVSYEQYV.

V is TRBV3-1 and J is TRBJ2-1, with 7 nucleotides matching TRBD2. The germline gives CDR1 LGHDT, CDR2 YNNKEL (reference sequence). The CDR3 totals 15 residues. After removal of 0 bases from V and 7 bases from J, the junction contained 6 bases not matched to a gene. CDR3 bases: TGTGCCAGCAGCCAAGACGCGGGGGTAGGGAATGAGCAGTTCTTC. Its translation is CASSQDAGVGNEQFF.

This clonotype was detected only a few times. V gene TRBV20-1 combines with J gene TRBJ2-5; D perhaps matches TRBD1 (5 bases). Trimming stripped 0 bases from V and 1 base from J, with 12 bases between. Germline V gene sequence: CDR1 DFQATT, CDR2 SNEGSKA (reference sequence). There are 15 residues in the CDR3. The CDR3 DNA is TGCAGTGCTAGAGATGCCCGGACAATCCAAGAGACCCAGTACTTC. Protein product: CSARDARTIQETQYF.

The chain joins TRBV19 to TRBJ2-3; 7 bases map to TRBD2. CDR1 and CDR2 (germline): LNHDA, SQIVND (reference sequence). V lost 5 bases, J lost 4 bases, and 9 bases stayed unmatched. This CDR3 has 15 amino acids. Written as DNA, the CDR3 is TGTGCCAGTAGTTTCCTCGGCGGGGGTGCAGATACGCAGTATTTT. Translated, it gives CASSFLGGGADTQYF.

The chain combines TRBV4-1 with TRBJ2-5; D possibly corresponds to TRBD2 (5 bases). The V end lost 0 bases, the J end lost 1 base, and 12 bases lay between the germline ends. The V gene's germline CDR1 is MGHRA and CDR2 YSYEKL. The CDR3 is 16 residues long. CDR3 nucleotide sequence: TGCGCCAGCAGCCAAGATGCGGGTCGGAGCCAAGAGACCCAGTACTTC. Its protein product is CASSQDAGRSQETQYF.

V usage is TRBV2 and J usage is TRBJ1-2; 7 nucleotides agree with TRBD1. V lost 4 bases to trimming and J lost 5 bases; unmatched junction nucleotides: 7. CDR1 and CDR2 from the germline V gene are SNHLY and FYNNEI. The CDR3 contains 14 residues. This CDR3 reads CASSGGDSRYGYTF. In DNA form, the CDR3 reads TGTGCCAGCAGTGGAGGGGACAGCCGGTATGGCTACACCTTC.

This clonotype was detected ten times or more. The gene calls are TRBV6-5 and TRBJ1-2; D might be TRBD1 (6 bases). The germline V and J ends were trimmed by 0 bases and 3 bases, with 14 bases remaining between them. The CDR3 covers 16 residues. The germline V gene encodes CDR1 MNHEY and CDR2 SVGAGI. CDR3 residues: CASSYSGRGPDYGYTF. The CDR3 region has the DNA TGTGCCAGCAGTTACTCAGGCAGGGGCCCTGACTATGGCTACACCTTC.

The chain employs TRBV11-2 and TRBJ2-2; TRBD1 matches at 7 bases. The CDR3 has 13 amino acids. V was pared by 8 bases and J by 10 bases, with 10 bases of the junction left unmatched. From germline, CDR1 is SGHAT and CDR2 FQNNGV. CDR3 in amino acids: CASLDRVLAELFF. As DNA, the CDR3 is TGTGCCAGCCTCGACAGGGTGTTAGCGGAGCTGTTTTTT.

The chain carries TRBV5-6 and TRBJ2-2; possibly TRBD1 for D (6 bases). This CDR3 comprises 16 residues. The germline V gene encodes CDR1 SGHDT and CDR2 YYEEEE. V lost 1 base to trimming and J lost 0 bases, with 10 bases between them. The CDR3 sequence is CASSLRGSANTGELFF. The CDR3 nucleotides read TGTGCCAGCAGCTTGAGGGGGAGCGCGAACACCGGGGAGCTGTTTTTT. Variable domain in full (rest from reference TRBV5-6 and TRBJ2-2): DAGVTQSPTHLIKTRGQQVTLRCSPKSGHDTVSWYQQALGQGPQFIFQYYEEEERQRGNFPDRFSGHQFPNYSSELNVNALLLGDSALYLCASSLRGSANTGELFFGEGSRLTVL.

The table lists this clonotype with a few counts. This chain joins TRBV24-1 and TRBJ2-3; D is perhaps TRBD1 (6 bases). Germline lookup yields CDR1 KGHDR and CDR2 SFDVKD. V was cut by 5 bases and J by 0 bases, with 8 bases left in between. The CDR3 runs to 14 residues. Here the CDR3 reads CATSGGQSTDTQYF. CDR3 in DNA: TGTGCCACCAGTGGGGGACAAAGCACAGATACGCAGTATTTT.

The gene calls are TRBV20-1 and TRBJ2-5, with 7 bases matching TRBD1. CDR1 DFQATT and CDR2 SNEGSKA come from the germline V gene (reference sequence). This CDR3 has 13 amino acids. The V gene end was trimmed by 6 bases and the J gene end by 4 bases; junction bases not matched to a gene: 8. The CDR3 protein is CSATPGGRETQYF. The CDR3 region has the DNA TGCAGTGCAACTCCAGGGGGTCGAGAGACCCAGTACTTC.